One TCR beta chain is described in this entry. The ends were cut back, 0 bases at V and 2 bases at J, with 9 bases in the middle. Germline V gene data show CDR1 as SGHRS and CDR2 as YFSETQ. The length of the CDR3 is 15 residues. Clones were sequenced by immunoSEQ multiplex PCR, and TCRdb holds only the in-frame ones, with some missing. The sample carries fewer than 250,000 clones, approximately 91% recorded once. This sample was taken from a study of blood T cell repertoires in COVID-19. Background on the study: The United States, Italy and Spain supplied acute and convalescent COVID-19 samples.

The receptor's source is a man aged 55 to 70 who had recovered from COVID-19. The J gene is TRBJ2-1, the V gene TRBV5-1, with D possibly being TRBD2 (7 bases). Material: peripheral blood. DNA for the CDR3: TGCGCCAGCAGCTTGGAGGGGGGGCCCTACAATGAGCAGTTCTTC. Residues: CASSLEGGPYNEQFF.